This TCR beta chain was found in a study of monozygotic twins with inflammatory bowel disease. No DNA is given; TCRdb re-called the 5' RACE reads and lists each CDR3 protein once. This sample contains about 450,000 distinct CDR3 sequences. The CDR3 loop spans 14 amino acids. Per the germline V gene, CDR1 is SGHTA and CDR2 is FQGNSA. The sample taken for sequencing was blood. The clonotype was recovered from a human donor with ulcerative colitis or Crohn's disease, or a healthy co-twin of an affected twin (not recorded which). The chain is built from TRBV7-2 and TRBJ2-5; TCRdb selects TRBD2, and the lack of DNA leaves this call unchecked. CDR3 loop: CASSHGTFEETQYF.